The 11 T cell receptor beta chains listed next were all sequenced from one sample in a study of blood T cell repertoires in COVID-19. Sequenced by immunoSEQ multiplex PCR; TCRdb stores in-frame clones only, minus some. The top ten clones hold approximately 2% of a sample with roughly 320,000 clones, over 85% of them seen once. The material sequenced was peripheral blood. The receptors shown here come from a woman aged 30 to 39 with COVID-19, enrolled during active disease.

The gene calls are TRBV6-5 and TRBJ1-1; D unclear. The CDR3 loop spans 14 amino acids. The V and J ends lost 4 bases and 1 base respectively, with 10 bases between them. CDR1 and CDR2 from the germline V gene are MNHEY and SVGAGI. In DNA form, the CDR3 reads TGTGCCAGCAGTTTTGAGGGCGCGAACACTGAAGCTTTCTTT. Protein: CASSFEGANTEAFF.

The rearrangement uses TRBV11-2 and TRBJ2-2, with 11 bases lining up with TRBD2. V shed 3 bases, J shed 4 bases, and the junction held 4 bases outside the gene matches. Germline V gene data show CDR1 as SGHAT and CDR2 as FQNNGV. The CDR3 runs 16 residues. The CDR3 protein is CASSLGLAGGTGELFF. The CDR3 region has the DNA TGTGCCAGCAGCTTGGGGCTAGCGGGGGGCACCGGGGAGCTGTTTTTT.

The chain recombines TRBV28 with TRBJ2-2; 7 bases line up with TRBD2. V shed 6 bases and J 0 bases; nucleotides not matched to a gene: 7. CDR3 length equals 16 residues. Germline V gene lookup returns CDR1 MDHEN and CDR2 SYDVKM. CDR3 nucleotide sequence: TGTGCCAGCAGCCCGAGCGGGGATCCGAACACCGGGGAGCTGTTTTTT. Encoded protein: CASSPSGDPNTGELFF.

On this clone itself: Other DNA sequences in this sample translate to the same CDR3. The chain has TRBV18 and TRBJ1-1; 8 bases are shared with TRBD1. From germline, CDR1 is KGHSH and CDR2 LQKENI. The J segment lost 2 bases and the V segment lost 4 bases, leaving 3 bases of the junction unmatched. The CDR3 covers 14 residues. The CDR3 sequence is CASSLDRGNTEAFF. In DNA, the CDR3 is TGTGCCAGCTCACTAGACAGGGGAAACACTGAAGCTTTCTTT.

The J gene is TRBJ1-3, the V gene TRBV7-9, with TRBD1 identical over 10 bases. Germline CDR1 is SEHNR and CDR2 is FQNEAQ (reference sequence). Trimming at V came to 3 bases and at J to 0 bases, leaving 8 bases not matched to a gene. This CDR3 has 18 residues. The CDR3 is CASSFRPRDRGSGNTIYF. The CDR3 DNA follows: TGTGCCAGCAGCTTCAGGCCCCGGGACAGGGGCTCTGGAAACACCATATATTTT.

The J gene is TRBJ1-2, the V gene TRBV28, with unresolved D. The CDR3 has 12 amino acids. Germline values: CDR1 MDHEN, CDR2 SYDVKM. V was shortened by 3 bases and J by 3 bases, with 5 bases between the two germline ends. For the CDR3, the DNA is TGTGCCAGCAGTTTTACTGACTATGGCTACACCTTC. This translates into CASSFTDYGYTF.

The chain joins TRBV5-6 to TRBJ2-7; TRBD1 agrees at 7 bases. This CDR3 spans 15 amino acids. Unmatched junction bases numbered 10, after V lost 4 bases and J lost 3 bases. Looked up from germline, CDR1 is SGHDT and CDR2 is YYEEEE. The CDR3 region has the DNA TGTGCCAGCAGCGGCGACACCCGGGACAGCTACGAGCAGTACGTC. It yields the protein CASSGDTRDSYEQYV.

J is TRBJ2-1 and V is TRBV9; TRBD2 agrees at 8 bases. Germline CDR1 and CDR2: SGDLS and YYNGEE. J gave up 7 bases and V 2 bases, and 5 bases lay outside the gene matches. The CDR3 contains 14 residues. CDR3 bases: TGTGCCAGCAGCGTTCAGGGACTAGGGAATGAGCAGTTCTTC. Its protein product is CASSVQGLGNEQFF.

This rearrangement joins TRBV27 to TRBJ1-2; TRBD1 agrees at 8 bases. The V and J ends lost 2 bases and 6 bases, in that order; junction bases with no gene match: 11. The CDR3 has 16 amino acids. CDR1 and CDR2 from the germline V gene are MNHEY and SMNVEV (reference sequence). CDR3 region: CASSLGRGLTSDGYTF. Written as DNA, the CDR3 is TGTGCCAGCAGTTTAGGCAGGGGGCTAACTAGCGATGGCTACACCTTC.

This chain links TRBV4-2 with TRBJ2-1, with TRBD1 matching 11 bases. The CDR3 is 17 residues long. Germline CDR1 reads LGHNA; CDR2 reads YNFKEQ. Trimming at V came to 0 bases and at J to 4 bases, leaving 5 bases not matched to a gene. In DNA form, the CDR3 reads TGTGCCAGCAGCCAAGATCGCCGGGACAGGGGGTACAATGAGCAGTTCTTC. Translated: CASSQDRRDRGYNEQFF.

This chain links TRBV5-6 with TRBJ2-7; 8 nucleotides align to TRBD1. The CDR3 runs 15 residues. Germline trimming cut 3 bases from V and 2 bases from J; bases unmatched to any gene: 7. Germline V gene sequence: CDR1 SGHDT, CDR2 YYEEEE. For the CDR3, the DNA is TGTGCCAGCAGCTCGAAAACCAGGGGGCCCTACGAGCAGTACGTC. Amino acid sequence: CASSSKTRGPYEQYV.